The 26 T cell receptor beta chains below come from one sample, sequenced in a study of T cells in Graves' hyperthyroidism and ophthalmopathy. RNA transcripts were the template for amplifying TCR beta CDR3 regions. The HTBI primer set was used in a first-round RT-PCR of the TCR CDR3. TCRdb re-analysed the multiplex PCR reads in MiXCR, keeping a single row per CDR3 protein. Of about 320,000 distinct CDR3 sequences listed, roughly 17% are singletons. The sequenced material came from blood. The receptors originated from a man younger than 45 with Graves' hyperthyroidism.

There are many counts of this clonotype. The V call is TRBV30, the J call TRBJ1-1; no clear D gene. The CDR3 is 13 amino acids. The germline V gene encodes CDR1 GTSNPN and CDR2 SVGIG (reference sequence). V lost 0 bases, J lost 0 bases, and 5 bases lay in between. CDR3 nucleotide sequence: TGTGCCTGGAGTGTGGGGATGAACACTGAAGCTTTCTTT. It codes for CAWSVGMNTEAFF.

The chain joins TRBV6-6 to TRBJ1-5; D gene unclear. This CDR3 is 14 amino acids long. The germline V gene has CDR1 MNHNY and CDR2 SVGAGI (reference sequence). Between the trimmed V and J ends, which lost 2 bases and 6 bases, there was a span of 11 bases. The CDR3 DNA sequence: TGTGCCAGCAGTTACGTCGGGGATGGTCAGCCCCAGCATTTT. Its translation is CASSYVGDGQPQHF.

This clonotype has just a few counts. The rearrangement joins TRBV7-8 to TRBJ2-1; no reliable D call. The CDR3 covers 14 residues. Germline V CDR1 and CDR2: SGHVS, FQNEAQ. V was trimmed by 5 bases and J by 8 bases, leaving 16 bases between them. The CDR3 sequence: CASSILRRVDEQFF. The CDR3 region has the DNA TGTGCCAGCAGCATACTCAGACGAGTCGATGAGCAGTTCTTC.

This clonotype was detected ten times or more. This rearrangement joins TRBV12-3 or TRBV12-4 to TRBJ1-1, with D tentatively TRBD1 (6 bases). Trimming shortened V by 5 bases and J by 5 bases, and 18 bases separated the two germline ends. The CDR3 is 15 amino acids. CDR3 sequence: CASSPDRRSATEAFF. CDR3 sequence (DNA): TGTGCCAGCAGTCCAGACAGGCGGAGTGCAACTGAAGCTTTCTTT.

This clonotype was detected many times. This chain connects TRBV5-1 to TRBJ2-7; D perhaps matches TRBD1 (6 bases). The CDR3 totals 14 residues. Between the trimmed V and J ends, which lost 2 bases and 2 bases, there was a span of 11 bases. Germline V gene lookup returns CDR1 SGHRS and CDR2 YFSETQ. CDR3 nucleotides: TGCGCCAGCAGCTTCCGGGACATGACCTACGAGCAGTACTTC. Its translation is CASSFRDMTYEQYF.

This clonotype was seen repeatedly, ten times or more. The rearrangement uses TRBV20-1 and TRBJ1-1, with TRBD1 matching 8 bases. Looked up from germline, CDR1 is DFQATT and CDR2 is SNEGSKA (reference sequence). J lost 3 bases, V lost 6 bases, and 15 bases had no gene match. The CDR3 has 16 residues. The CDR3 region is CSARGAGGWWDTEAFF. CDR3 DNA: TGCAGTGCCAGGGGGGCAGGGGGCTGGTGGGACACTGAAGCTTTCTTT.

This clonotype appeared a few times. This sequence joins TRBV24-1 and TRBJ2-1, with D possibly called TRBD1 or TRBD2 (5 bases each). Trimming cost V 3 bases and J 5 bases, with 7 bases left between them. The CDR3 runs to 13 residues. Looked up from germline, CDR1 is KGHDR and CDR2 is SFDVKD. The CDR3 spells CATSDRGNNEQFF. The CDR3 region has the DNA TGTGCCACCAGTGATCGGGGCAACAATGAGCAGTTCTTC.

This clonotype was seen repeatedly, ten times or more. The gene calls are TRBV12-3 or TRBV12-4 and TRBJ2-7; perhaps TRBD2 as D (5 bases). V gave up 6 bases and J gave up 6 bases, with 12 bases separating them. There are 12 residues in the CDR3. CDR3 residues: CASRGAGLEQYF. CDR3 DNA sequence: TGTGCCAGCAGGGGAGCTGGCCTCGAGCAGTACTTC.

This rearrangement joins TRBV9 to TRBJ2-5, with a tentative D call TRBD1 (5 bases). The CDR3 totals 14 residues. Germline V gives CDR1 SGDLS, CDR2 YYNGEE. Deletions cut 3 bases from V and 1 base from J, with 10 bases between. The CDR3 region is CASSAWGSQETQYF. The DNA of the CDR3 is TGTGCCAGCAGCGCATGGGGCAGCCAAGAGACCCAGTACTTC. Looking up the rest from reference TRBV9 and TRBJ2-5 gives the full variable domain: DSGVTQTPKHLITATGQRVTLRCSPRSGDLSVYWYQQSLDQGLQFLIQYYNGEERAKGNILERFSAQQFPDLHSELNLSSLELGDSALYFCASSAWGSQETQYFGPGTRLLVL.

This clonotype came up many times. V usage is TRBV27 and J usage is TRBJ2-1; 8 positions agree with TRBD2. This CDR3 spans 15 amino acids. The V gene end was trimmed by 5 bases and the J gene end by 7 bases; junction bases not matched to a gene: 10. Germline values: CDR1 MNHEY, CDR2 SMNVEV (reference sequence). The CDR3 spells CASSRPPGGPNEQFF. CDR3 in DNA: TGTGCCAGCAGTCGTCCGCCGGGAGGGCCAAATGAGCAGTTCTTC.

This clonotype was seen at least ten times. The V and J genes are TRBV7-2 and TRBJ2-1; 8 bases are a match to TRBD1. This CDR3 is built from 14 residues. V lost 7 bases, J lost 7 bases, and 9 bases stayed unmatched. The germline V gene has CDR1 SGHTA and CDR2 FQGNSA. CDR3 in amino acids: CASKEQGALNEQFF. In DNA form, the CDR3 reads TGTGCCAGCAAAGAGCAGGGGGCTCTAAATGAGCAGTTCTTC.

In this sample, this clonotype turned up many times. The genes are TRBV28 and TRBJ2-2; weak D call: TRBD1 (5 bases). Trimming removed 1 base at V and 7 bases at J, with 16 bases between. The CDR3 is 16 amino acids. CDR1 is MDHEN, CDR2 SYDVKM, per germline. The CDR3 nucleotides read TGTGCCAGCAGTTTATTGGGCAGGGCGAGTGTCGGGGAGCTGTTTTTT. Encoded protein: CASSLLGRASVGELFF.

This clonotype was seen a handful of times. The chain uses TRBV19 and TRBJ2-5; a weak D match, TRBD2 (5 bases). Germline loops: CDR1 LNHDA, CDR2 SQIVND (reference sequence). The CDR3 is made up of 18 amino acids. Deletions cut 1 base from V and 0 bases from J, with 18 bases between. This chain's CDR3 is CASSIGAGVLGYQETQYF. The CDR3 DNA follows: TGTGCCAGTAGTATAGGAGCCGGGGTCTTGGGGTACCAAGAGACCCAGTACTTC.

The sample holds many counts of this clonotype. CDR3 DNA sequence: TGTGCCAGCAGCTTAGGTGCAAGTCCCCTCGAGCAGTACTTC. Amino acids: CASSLGASPLEQYF. The J gene is TRBJ2-7, the V gene TRBV11-2, with no clear D. The V gene's germline CDR1 is SGHAT and CDR2 FQNNGV. V lost 1 base and J 6 bases, leaving 13 bases between the germline ends. This CDR3 contains 14 residues.

This clonotype appeared many times. CDR3 region: CASSDVVSYNEQFF. The CDR3 region has the DNA TGTGCCAGCAGTGATGTGGTGTCCTACAATGAGCAGTTCTTC. The chain carries TRBV2 and TRBJ2-1, with unresolved D. From germline, CDR1 is SNHLY and CDR2 FYNNEI. Between the trimmed V and J ends, which lost 3 bases and 1 base, there was a span of 7 bases. This CDR3 has 14 residues.

The chain joins TRBV5-8 to TRBJ2-2; maybe TRBD2 (6 bases). Per the germline V gene, CDR1 is SGHTS and CDR2 is YDEGEE. Deletions cut 2 bases from V and 3 bases from J, with 11 bases between. The CDR3 runs to 15 residues. CDR3 residues: CASSFRLEDTGELFF. The CDR3 DNA follows: TGTGCCAGCAGCTTTCGACTAGAGGACACCGGGGAGCTGTTTTTT.

This clonotype was counted ten times or more. The chain employs TRBV12-3 or TRBV12-4 and TRBJ1-5; D is unclear. V shed 7 bases and J shed 3 bases, with 10 bases lying between them. The CDR3 contains 13 residues. CDR3 in amino acids: CASTLGFNQPQHF. CDR3 bases: TGTGCCAGCACCTTGGGGTTCAATCAGCCCCAGCATTTT.

This clonotype was detected many times. J is TRBJ2-5 and V is TRBV28; tentatively, D is TRBD2 (5 bases). The germline V gene has CDR1 MDHEN and CDR2 SYDVKM. CDR3 length: 15 amino acids. V dropped 7 bases and J dropped 4 bases, with 19 bases sitting between them. Written as DNA, the CDR3 is TGTGCCAGCATCTCCTCATTTTCTGCGGGAGAGACCCAGTACTTC. This translates into CASISSFSAGETQYF.

This clonotype was counted a few times. The chain recombines TRBV6-1 with TRBJ1-1; a weak D match, TRBD1 (6 bases). The CDR3 is 16 amino acids. Germline V gene lookup returns CDR1 MNHNS and CDR2 SASEGT. V was cut by 2 bases and J by 3 bases, with 16 bases left in between. This CDR3 reads CASSENLRGLDTEAFF. CDR3 bases: TGTGCCAGCAGTGAAAACTTACGGGGGCTTGACACTGAAGCTTTCTTT.

This clonotype was recorded at least ten times. In DNA form, the CDR3 reads TGTGCCAGCAGCTTAGTAGGGAGCAAGGGCGAGCAGTACTTC. Its translation: CASSLVGSKGEQYF. The chain couples TRBV7-8 to TRBJ2-7, with D possibly matching TRBD2 (5 bases). Trimming pared 1 base from V and 6 bases from J, leaving 13 bases between. The CDR3 loop spans 14 amino acids. CDR1 SGHVS and CDR2 FQNEAQ come from the germline V gene. The whole variable domain, remainder taken from reference TRBV7-8 and TRBJ2-7, is GAGVSQSPRYKVAKRGQDVALRCDPISGHVSLFWYQQALGQGPEFLTYFQNEAQLDKSGLPSDRFFAERPEGSVSTLKIQRTQQEDSAVYLCASSLVGSKGEQYFGPGTRLTVT.

This clonotype was seen ten or more times. The chain is built from TRBV6-1 and TRBJ2-5; D is ambiguous. The CDR3 has 16 amino acids. Trimming cost V 6 bases and J 5 bases, with 22 bases left between them. Germline loops: CDR1 MNHNS, CDR2 SASEGT. This chain's CDR3 is CASSWRRTSSRETQYF. Here the CDR3 DNA reads TGTGCCAGCAGCTGGCGTAGGACCTCATCCAGGGAGACCCAGTACTTC.

The CDR3 nucleotides are TGTGCCAGCAGTGGGGGGACTAGCGACTCCTACGAGCAGTACTTC. Encoded protein: CASSGGTSDSYEQYF. The genes are TRBV28 and TRBJ2-7; 10 positions match TRBD2. Germline V gene data show CDR1 as MDHEN and CDR2 as SYDVKM. The CDR3 spans 15 residues. V lost 5 bases to trimming and J lost 0 bases; unmatched junction nucleotides: 4.

This clonotype came up a few times. V is TRBV29-1 and J is TRBJ1-2; TRBD1 matches at 9 bases. Per germline, CDR1 SQVTM and CDR2 ANQGSEA. Losses at the gene ends were 4 bases for V and 4 bases for J; bases not matched to a gene: 7. The CDR3 sequence is 14 residues long. DNA for the CDR3: TGCAGCGTTGCAGGACAGGGGTCTGGCTATGGCTACACCTTC. Its protein is CSVAGQGSGYGYTF. Full variable domain (rest looked up from reference TRBV29-1 and TRBJ1-2): SAVISQKPSRDICQRGTSLTIQCQVDSQVTMMFWYRQQPGQSLTLIATANQGSEATYESGFVIDKFPISRPNLTFSTLTVSNMSPEDSSIYLCSVAGQGSGYGYTFGSGTRLTVV.

About this clonotype: A much more abundant neighbour one base away suggests this may be a read error. CDR3 loop: CASSFSGRAIDEQFF. CDR3 DNA sequence: TGTGCCAGCAGCTTCAGCGGGAGGGCCATAGATGAGCAGTTCTTC. This rearrangement joins TRBV11-3 to TRBJ2-1; TRBD2 matches 10 bases. V gave up 3 bases and J gave up 8 bases; unmatched junction bases: 7. CDR1 and CDR2 (germline): SGHNT, YENEEA. This CDR3 comprises 15 residues.

The V call is TRBV5-1, the J call TRBJ2-5, with 8 bases that match TRBD2. Trimming removed 0 bases from V and 6 bases from J; junction bases left unmatched: 7. The germline V gene has CDR1 SGHRS and CDR2 YFSETQ. The CDR3 length is 15 residues. CDR3: CASSLAGGITKTQYF. In DNA, the CDR3 is TGCGCCAGCAGCTTGGCGGGGGGGATCACGAAGACCCAGTACTTC.

Many counts were recorded for this clonotype. This rearrangement joins TRBV12-3 or TRBV12-4 to TRBJ1-5; the D is unclear. This CDR3 contains 13 residues. The V and J ends lost 1 base and 6 bases respectively, with 7 bases between them. The CDR3 loop is CASSLVEGQPQHF. The CDR3 region has the DNA TGTGCCAGCAGTTTAGTCGAAGGTCAGCCCCAGCATTTT.